The 5 T cell receptor beta chains in this list originate from one sample, sequenced in a study of OX40 agonist ivuxolimab in advanced cancers. Libraries were made using the immunoSEQ multiplex PCR assay. Entries here come from immuneACCESS through TCRdb and include only in-frame sequences with V and J called. Some clones fail to appear in such tables; in the studies checked, an unresolved V gene covers under half of the shortfall, and the cause of the remainder is unknown. Here the sample has about 6,000 clones; around 80% occur a single time. About 26% of the sample is held by the ten biggest clonotypes. This specimen consisted of CD4+ or CD8+ T cells sorted from blood, obtained in a trial of the OX40 agonist ivuxolimab. Receptors were obtained from an adult with an advanced solid tumor such as melanoma, head and neck, liver or kidney cancer.

The rearrangement uses TRBV6-4 and TRBJ2-1; D remains unclear. CDR1 is MRHNA, CDR2 SNTAGT, per germline. V was pared by 2 bases and J by 14 bases, with 16 bases between. The CDR3 loop spans 13 amino acids. CDR3 residues: CASSDLDATRKFF. In nucleotides, the CDR3 is TGTGCCAGCAGTGACCTCGATGCGACAAGAAAGTTCTTC.

The V call is TRBV7-9, the J call TRBJ2-1, with 12 bases matching TRBD1. V shed 5 bases and J 6 bases; nucleotides not matched to a gene: 11. Looked up from germline, CDR1 is SEHNR and CDR2 is FQNEAQ (reference sequence). CDR3 length: 17 residues. CDR3 residues: CASSTRSGTGGPNEQFF. In DNA form, the CDR3 reads TGTGCCAGCAGCACCCGGTCCGGGACAGGGGGCCCCAATGAGCAGTTCTTC.

This clone came up a few times. Here the CDR3 reads CASSVTSYNEQFF. The CDR3 nucleotides read TGTGCCAGTAGTGTTACGTCGTACAATGAGCAGTTCTTC. The chain is built from TRBV19 and TRBJ2-1; D is uncertain. The CDR3 has 13 residues. V lost 5 bases and J 4 bases, leaving 9 bases between the germline ends. Germline V gene sequence: CDR1 LNHDA, CDR2 SQIVND (reference sequence).

This clone was recorded only once. The chain employs TRBV29-1 and TRBJ2-7; 10 positions match TRBD1. V shed 3 bases, J shed 3 bases, and the junction held 2 bases outside the gene matches. Germline lookup yields CDR1 SQVTM and CDR2 ANQGSEA. CDR3 length: 13 amino acids. CDR3 DNA sequence: TGCAGCGTTGAGGGACAGGGGCGCTACGAGCAGTACTTC. Translated: CSVEGQGRYEQYF.

V and J are TRBV7-6 and TRBJ2-3; D gene uncertain. The CDR3 spans 15 residues. Germline lookup yields CDR1 SGHVS and CDR2 FNYEAQ. Trimming left V 5 bases short and J 1 base short, with 13 bases between. DNA of the CDR3: TGTGCCAGCAGCGCCAGCCCCTCGGGCACAGATACGCAGTATTTT. Translated: CASSASPSGTDTQYF. The whole variable domain, remainder taken from reference TRBV7-6 and TRBJ2-3, is GAGVSQSPRYKVTKRGQDVALRCDPISGHVSLYWYRQALGQGPEFLTYFNYEAQQDKSGLPNDRFSAERPEGSISTLTIQRTEQRDSAMYRCASSASPSGTDTQYFGPGTRLTVL.